Shown below are 11 T cell receptor beta chains from a single sample sequenced in a study of regulatory T cells in long-lasting Graves disease. Relying on iRepertoire HTBI primers and Arm-PCR of CDR3 regions, the team built TCR beta libraries. TCRdb used MiXCR to reprocess the multiplex PCR reads, holding one entry per CDR3 protein. This table holds roughly 530,000 distinct CDR3 sequences, about 16% found once. Time point denoted: newly diagnosed GD, antithyroid drugs for less than 3 months. From PBMCs, RNA was extracted and then used to make the TCR library. These same data were also listed under a study on T cells in Graves' hyperthyroidism and ophthalmopathy.

The sample here was peripheral blood mononuclear cells (PBMCs), taken at new diagnosis, from a patient treated with antithyroid drugs. The origin of the receptors is a woman aged 35-65 years with Graves disease.

On this clonotype: No conserved phenylalanine or tryptophan is present at the end of the CDR3, so a read error is the likely explanation. The gene calls are TRBV6-2 or TRBV6-3 and TRBJ2-5, with 7 bases that match TRBD1. Germline V gene sequence: CDR1 MNHEY, CDR2 SVGEGT. V dropped 6 bases and J dropped 1; count of bases not matched to a gene: 2. The CDR3 length is 13 residues. DNA for the CDR3: TGTGCCAGCAGGGGACAGATCCAAGAGACCCAGTACCTC. Translation: CASRGQIQETQYL.

This clonotype came up many times. The V gene is TRBV6-1, the J gene TRBJ2-1, with 12 bases that match TRBD2. There are 15 residues in the CDR3. Looked up from germline, CDR1 is MNHNS and CDR2 is SASEGT. J lost 3 bases, V lost 5 bases, and 2 bases had no gene match. The CDR3 region has the DNA TGTGCCAGCAGTAAGACTAGCGGGGGCTACAATGAGCAGTTCTTC. It specifies CASSKTSGGYNEQFF.

Ten or more counts support this clonotype. The chain carries TRBV6-1 and TRBJ2-2; 7 bases align to TRBD1. Germline values: CDR1 MNHNS, CDR2 SASEGT. The V and J ends lost 7 bases and 3 bases, in that order; junction bases with no gene match: 8. The CDR3 length is 15 residues. In DNA, the CDR3 is TGTGCCAGCACCGCGACAGGGTCTGACACCGGGGAGCTGTTTTTT. Translation: CASTATGSDTGELFF.

This clonotype was seen ten or more times. This chain links TRBV19 with TRBJ1-5; D is undetermined. Germline V CDR1 and CDR2: LNHDA, SQIVND (reference sequence). The CDR3 has 16 amino acids. V was shortened by 0 bases and J by 6 bases, with 15 bases between the two germline ends. DNA of the CDR3: TGTGCCAGTAGTATAGATCACGTGGAACGGGGTCAGCCCCAGCATTTT. Protein sequence: CASSIDHVERGQPQHF.

The sample holds many counts of this clonotype. The chain joins TRBV2 to TRBJ1-1; no clear D gene. The V and J ends lost 1 base and 3 bases respectively, with 6 bases between them. Germline V gives CDR1 SNHLY, CDR2 FYNNEI. This CDR3 region has 13 residues. The DNA of the CDR3 is TGTGCCAGCAGTGAAGTGACGGACACTGAAGCTTTCTTT. Translating gives CASSEVTDTEAFF.

This chain connects TRBV5-1 to TRBJ1-1; D is unresolved. CDR1 and CDR2 (germline): SGHRS, YFSETQ. The length of the CDR3 is 15 residues. V lost 0 bases to trimming and J lost 1 base, with 10 bases between them. CDR3 DNA: TGCGCCAGCAGCTTGGCTCAGGTTTCGAACACTGAAGCTTTCTTT. Amino acid sequence: CASSLAQVSNTEAFF.

The V and J genes are TRBV19 and TRBJ2-3, with TRBD2 matching over 10 bases. V was pared by 4 bases and J by 1 base, with 11 bases of the junction left unmatched. Germline V gene sequence: CDR1 LNHDA, CDR2 SQIVND (reference sequence). The CDR3 extends over 18 amino acids. In nucleotides, the CDR3 is TGTGCCAGTAGTACCGAACCCTATACTAGCGGGGGCACAGATACGCAGTATTTT. It encodes CASSTEPYTSGGTDTQYF.

Note on this clonotype: This could be a read error, since a much larger clone is one nucleotide away. The missing conserved phenylalanine or tryptophan at the end of this CDR3 makes a read error likely. The V gene is TRBV7-6, the J gene TRBJ2-5; TRBD1 matches 8 bases. The V gene's germline CDR1 is SGHVS and CDR2 FNYEAQ. V shed 4 bases, J shed 5 bases, and the junction held 9 bases outside the gene matches. The CDR3 has 15 amino acids. DNA for the CDR3: TGTGCCAGCAGCTCCCCGGACAGGGTCGTGGAGACCCAGTACCTC. Residues: CASSSPDRVVETQYL.

This clonotype has at least ten counts. The chain employs TRBV6-5 and TRBJ1-1; 8 bases match TRBD1. The CDR3 loop spans 16 amino acids. Germline loops: CDR1 MNHEY, CDR2 SVGAGI. J gave up 1 base and V 1 base, and 5 bases lay outside the gene matches. The CDR3 here is CASSYYTGTGNTEAFF. The CDR3 nucleotides read TGTGCCAGCAGTTACTATACCGGGACAGGGAACACTGAAGCTTTCTTT.

This clonotype was picked up a small number of times. J is TRBJ1-3 and V is TRBV18; D is uncertain. CDR3 length: 18 amino acids. V was pared by 0 bases and J by 1 base, with 16 bases between. Germline CDR1 reads KGHSH; CDR2 reads LQKENI. CDR3 residues: CASSPPWLGIGSGNTIYF. CDR3 bases: TGTGCCAGCTCACCACCGTGGCTGGGAATAGGATCTGGAAACACCATATATTTT. The full variable domain, its missing parts supplied by reference TRBV18 and TRBJ1-3, is NAGVMQNPRHLVRRRGQEARLRCSPMKGHSHVYWYRQLPEEGLKFMVYLQKENIIDESGMPKERFSAEFPKEGPSILRIQQVVRGDSAAYFCASSPPWLGIGSGNTIYFGEGSWLTVV.

This clonotype was seen ten or more times. V and J are TRBV5-8 and TRBJ2-3; D is possibly TRBD1 (6 bases). CDR1 and CDR2 from the germline V gene are SGHTS and YDEGEE. CDR3 size: 14 residues. Trimming removed 3 bases from V and 2 bases from J, with 10 bases in between. CDR3 in amino acids: CASSSGQLTDTQYF. CDR3 nucleotides: TGTGCCAGCAGCTCGGGACAACTCACAGATACGCAGTATTTT. Filled out from reference TRBV5-8 and TRBJ2-3, the complete variable domain reads EAGVTQSPTHLIKTRGQQATLRCSPISGHTSVYWYQQALGLGLQFLLWYDEGEERNRGNFPPRFSGRQFPNYSSELNVNALELEDSALYLCASSSGQLTDTQYFGPGTRLTVL.